A selection of T cell receptor beta chains follows, all from one sample in a study of blood T cell repertoires in COVID-19. Sequencing was performed with immunoSEQ multiplex PCR; in TCRdb, only in-frame clones are kept and a portion is missing. The sample has about 170,000 clones, around 86% seen once. The sequencing sample was made of peripheral blood. Source of these receptors: a woman older than 75 in a cohort sampled during active or convalescent COVID-19. CDR3s include the opening cysteine and the closing phenylalanine or tryptophan. The order of the fields is CDR3 DNA, CDR3 protein, V gene, J gene, D gene, clone size. D genes are given only for firm matches. Rows may omit the clone size; those that give it use once, few, many or a size class.

DNA: TGTGCCAGCAGCTTGGATGAGGGGGCTTATGGAAACACCATATATTTT
CDR3: CASSLDEGAYGNTIYF
V: TRBV5-6
J: TRBJ1-3
D: TRBD1
size: .

DNA: TGCGCCAGCAGCTCCCTTAGCGGAAGTAGCTCTGGGGCCAACGTCCTGACTTTC
CDR3: CASSSLSGSSSGANVLTF
V: TRBV5-1
J: TRBJ2-6
D: .
size: once

DNA: TGCGCCAGCAGCGACAAGGTCTTAAGGGGTACTGAAGCTTTCTTT
CDR3: CASSDKVLRGTEAFF
V: TRBV5-1
J: TRBJ1-1
D: .
size: .

DNA: TGTGCCAGCTCACCTCTACAGGGGGCGGACTATGGCTACACCTTC
CDR3: CASSPLQGADYGYTF
V: TRBV18
J: TRBJ1-2
D: TRBD1
size: .

DNA: TGCGCCAGCAGCCAGCTTGGGACACCGGTCCCAGATACGCAGTATTTT
CDR3: CASSQLGTPVPDTQYF
V: TRBV4-1
J: TRBJ2-3
D: .
size: .

DNA: TGTGCCAGCTCACCACCGAGGCCCCATAACTATGGCTACACCTTC
CDR3: CASSPPRPHNYGYTF
V: TRBV18
J: TRBJ1-2
D: .
size: .

DNA: TGTGCCAGTAGTCCAAGGATGGAGGCTGAAGCTTTCTTT
CDR3: CASSPRMEAEAFF
V: TRBV19
J: TRBJ1-1
D: .
size: .

DNA: TGTGCCAGCAGCCTCGGCAGGGGGTATGGCTACACCTTC
CDR3: CASSLGRGYGYTF
V: TRBV12-3/TRBV12-4
J: TRBJ1-2
D: TRBD1
size: .

DNA: TGCGCCAGCAGCCCGAGGCAGGGGCAGGATGAAAAACTGTTTTTT
CDR3: CASSPRQGQDEKLFF
V: TRBV4-1
J: TRBJ1-4
D: .
size: .

DNA: TGCGCCAGCAGCTCCGGAACAGGGCAACCAGATACGCAGTATTTT
CDR3: CASSSGTGQPDTQYF
V: TRBV5-1
J: TRBJ2-3
D: .
size: .

DNA: TGTGCCAGCGGGGACAGTTTAAATGAAAAACTGTTTTTT
CDR3: CASGDSLNEKLFF
V: TRBV2
J: TRBJ1-4
D: TRBD1
size: .

DNA: TGTGCCAGCAGTTCCCGCATCGGTCGGGTTGAACATGGCTACACCTTC
CDR3: CASSSRIGRVEHGYTF
V: TRBV28
J: TRBJ1-2
D: .
size: .

DNA: TGCGCCAGCAGCTTCCGGGACAGGGTGAGCACTGAAGCTTTCTTT
CDR3: CASSFRDRVSTEAFF
V: TRBV5-1
J: TRBJ1-1
D: TRBD1
size: .

DNA: TGCGCCAGCAGCCTCGGGACAGGGGGCCCAGATACGCAGTATTTT
CDR3: CASSLGTGGPDTQYF
V: TRBV5-1
J: TRBJ2-3
D: TRBD1
size: few

DNA: TGTGCCAGCAGCTCGAGACAGGGTTTAGAGACCCAGTACTTC
CDR3: CASSSRQGLETQYF
V: TRBV4-2
J: TRBJ2-5
D: TRBD1
size: few

DNA: TGCAGCGTGGGCAGGGAGGACGGCTACACCTTC
CDR3: CSVGREDGYTF
V: TRBV29-1
J: TRBJ1-2
D: .
size: once

DNA: TGTGCCAGCAGCTTAGTCCTTCCTATCGGAGCTTTCTTT
CDR3: CASSLVLPIGAFF
V: TRBV11-2
J: TRBJ1-1
D: .
size: .

DNA: TGCAGTGCTAGTGACGGGACTAGCGGTTTTACGCAGTATTTT
CDR3: CSASDGTSGFTQYF
V: TRBV20-1
J: TRBJ2-3
D: TRBD2
size: .

DNA: TGTGCCAGCAGCTCCCGGGTCCCGAAGGGAAACACCATATATTTT
CDR3: CASSSRVPKGNTIYF
V: TRBV11-2
J: TRBJ1-3
D: .
size: .

DNA: TGTGCCAGTAGTATGTTAATAATACAAACTGAAGCTTTCTTT
CDR3: CASSMLIIQTEAFF
V: TRBV19
J: TRBJ1-1
D: .
size: .

DNA: TGTGCCAGCAGTCAGGGGGCGCGGGGCACTGAAGCTTTCTTT
CDR3: CASSQGARGTEAFF
V: TRBV6-2/TRBV6-3
J: TRBJ1-1
D: TRBD1
size: once

DNA: TGTGCCAGCAGTTGGGACAGCTTCTATGGCTACACCTTC
CDR3: CASSWDSFYGYTF
V: TRBV28
J: TRBJ1-2
D: TRBD1
size: .

DNA: TGTGCCAGCAGCTTGGGACAGGGCCGGTACGAGCAGTACTTC
CDR3: CASSLGQGRYEQYF
V: TRBV5-4
J: TRBJ2-7
D: TRBD1
size: .

DNA: TGTGCCAGCACCTTGACTAGCGGGGGGGAAAAGACCCAGTACTTC
CDR3: CASTLTSGGEKTQYF
V: TRBV6-5
J: TRBJ2-5
D: TRBD2
size: .

DNA: TGTGCCAGCAGCTTAGAGAGACAGGCTCTCTATGGCTACACCTTC
CDR3: CASSLERQALYGYTF
V: TRBV11-2
J: TRBJ1-2
D: .
size: .

DNA: TGTGCCAGCAGTGCAGGGACAGATAGCAATCAGCCCCAGCATTTT
CDR3: CASSAGTDSNQPQHF
V: TRBV27
J: TRBJ1-5
D: TRBD1
size: .

DNA: TGTGCCAGCAGCCTACGGAGGCAATTAGTCACAGATACGCAGTATTTT
CDR3: CASSLRRQLVTDTQYF
V: TRBV6-2/TRBV6-3
J: TRBJ2-3
D: .
size: .

DNA: TGTGCCAGCAGCCAAGAACGACTAGCGGGGGTGCGAGAGCAGTTCTTC
CDR3: CASSQERLAGVREQFF
V: TRBV3-1/TRBV3-2
J: TRBJ2-1
D: TRBD2
size: .

DNA: TGTGCCAGCAGCCCCGAACAGCAGGGCCTTAACTATGGCTACACCTTC
CDR3: CASSPEQQGLNYGYTF
V: TRBV9
J: TRBJ1-2
D: .
size: .

DNA: TGTGCCAGCAGCGGGGCCATTCCCGGAAACACCATATATTTT
CDR3: CASSGAIPGNTIYF
V: TRBV11-3
J: TRBJ1-3
D: .
size: .

DNA: TGTGCCAGCGACGCAGGGGGCAGGGGAACTGAAGCTTTCTTT
CDR3: CASDAGGRGTEAFF
V: TRBV14
J: TRBJ1-1
D: TRBD1
size: few

DNA: TGTGCCAGCAGCTTGCCTAGACTAGCGGGGGGGCGCGTCACCGGGGAGCTGTTTTTT
CDR3: CASSLPRLAGGRVTGELFF
V: TRBV7-6
J: TRBJ2-2
D: TRBD2
size: .

DNA: TGTGCCAGCAGCTTGGCGGGAGCATCGGATACGCAGTATTTT
CDR3: CASSLAGASDTQYF
V: TRBV13
J: TRBJ2-3
D: TRBD2
size: once

DNA: TGTGCCACCAGCAGAGATTTTGTCTTAAATAGCAATCAGCCCCAGCATTTT
CDR3: CATSRDFVLNSNQPQHF
V: TRBV15
J: TRBJ1-5
D: .
size: .

DNA: TGTGCCAGCTCACCACTACCTGGGGGCGCGGGCATGAACACTGAAGCTTTCTTT
CDR3: CASSPLPGGAGMNTEAFF
V: TRBV18
J: TRBJ1-1
D: .
size: .

DNA: TGTGCCAGCAGCTTGTTAAACAGTAAAGAGACCCAGTACTTC
CDR3: CASSLLNSKETQYF
V: TRBV5-5
J: TRBJ2-5
D: .
size: .

DNA: TGTGCCAGCAGCTTAGCGGGTGTCATGGGGGCTCAGCCCCAGCATTTT
CDR3: CASSLAGVMGAQPQHF
V: TRBV7-9
J: TRBJ1-5
D: .
size: few